This T cell receptor beta chain was profiled in a study of CD4 T cells in relation to SARS-CoV-2 and coronaviruses. Study-wide points: About 64% of donors had memory CD4+ clonotypes crossrecognizing SARS-CoV-2 and common cold coronavirus spike.

Unexposed donor CD4+ T cells date from 2011-2018, before the COVID-19 pandemic. After about 10 days of culture, CD4+ T cells were isolated. As cell numbers allowed, unexposed-donor CD4+ T cells faced SARS-CoV-2 S/N and four cold-coronavirus spikes. Cultures held more than 1.5 million PBMCs per well with about 10 IU/ml IL-2. Regarding this clone: Its antigen is unknown.

Produced via immunoSEQ multiplex PCR; TCRdb's table is partial and in-frame only. The table lists just over 15,000 clones, approximately 73% of them singletons. Germline CDR1 is SGHRS and CDR2 is YFSETQ. The length of the CDR3 is 17 residues. The trim removed 2 bases at V and 4 bases at J, leaving 7 bases unmatched. Input material: CD4+ T cells from PBMCs, cultured in vitro. This chain links TRBV5-1 with TRBJ2-5; 14 bases line up with TRBD2. The clonotype originates from a human donor in good health. This CDR3 reads CASSLGGTSGSRETQYF. CDR3 nucleotides: TGCGCCAGCAGCTTAGGTGGGACTAGCGGGAGTCGAGAGACCCAGTACTTC.